This TCR beta chain originates from a study of control samples from healthy donors and cancer patients. Germline CDR1 is MNHEY and CDR2 is SVGAGI. The CDR3 spans 13 residues. V gave up 10 bases and J gave up 10 bases, with 17 bases separating them. Clones were sequenced by immunoSEQ multiplex PCR, and TCRdb holds only the in-frame ones, with some missing. Of about 140,000 clones listed, 91% are singletons. This receptor was obtained from a man in his late teens or twenties in good health. The chain carries TRBV6-5 and TRBJ1-6, with no clear D. Sequenced: blood. This chain's CDR3 is CATGEAGNSPLHF. The CDR3, as DNA: TGTGCCACTGGGGAAGCGGGCAACTCACCCCTCCACTTT.